This entry is about one T cell receptor beta chain. Its antigen is still unknown. The data were obtained in a study of shared clonotypes between healthy human individuals. Produced via immunoSEQ multiplex PCR; TCRdb's table is partial and in-frame only. The table has about 2 million clones, roughly 95% seen once. This CDR3 is built from 14 residues. Trimming stripped 5 bases from V and 3 bases from J, with 12 bases between. Per germline, CDR1 MNHEY and CDR2 SMNVEV (reference sequence). Study results and caveats: Rarefaction curves obtained for sorted subsets showed sequencing incomplete despite large depth.

The source of this sequence is a man aged 18 to 30 in good health. The gene calls are TRBV27 and TRBJ2-3, with D possibly being TRBD1 (5 bases). What was sequenced was naive CD4+ T cells sorted from blood. Specified subset: CD45RA+ positively selected. The CDR3: CASSSPGRTDTQYF. The DNA for the CDR3 is TGTGCCAGCAGTAGTCCAGGGCGGACAGATACGCAGTATTTT.